This T cell receptor beta chain was captured in a study of lymphopenia after photon versus proton radiotherapy. Study observations and caveats: In patients who died, overall survival fell as post-nadir TCR diversity dropped more. Better survival with proton therapy was suggested as possible, not demonstrated.

Germline loops: CDR1 SNHLY, CDR2 FYNNEI. The CDR3 contains 14 residues. Trimming shortened V by 2 bases and J by 0 bases, and 4 bases separated the two germline ends. Only in-frame clones appear in the TCRdb table, and some are missing; sequencing was by immunoSEQ multiplex PCR. This table has about 7,300 clones, just under 90% appearing once. As regards this clone: Its antigen is as yet unknown.

The genes are TRBV2 and TRBJ1-4; D gene ambiguous. The source is a man in his fifties or sixties with cholangiocarcinoma. The specimen was peripheral blood, collected from a patient treated with photon-based radiotherapy. The CDR3 is CASSESATNEKLFF. CDR3 in DNA: TGTGCCAGCAGTGAATCGGCAACTAATGAAAAACTGTTTTTT.